These 31 T cell receptor beta chains share one sample of origin, sequenced in a study of blood T cell repertoires in COVID-19. Libraries were prepared by immunoSEQ multiplex PCR; TCRdb keeps only in-frame clonotypes and omits some of them. The sample consists of about 200,000 clones, 65% to 90% of them appearing once. Sequencing was performed on PBMCs or T cells enriched from blood (not recorded which). These receptor sequences come from a woman in her 40s with acute COVID-19.

The rearrangement joins TRBV2 to TRBJ2-5; the D gene is possibly TRBD1 (5 bases). CDR1 is SNHLY and CDR2 is FYNNEI in the germline V gene. V was trimmed by 6 bases and J by 5 bases, leaving 16 bases between them. CDR3 length: 14 amino acids. CDR3 loop: CASRIQVRAETQYF. CDR3 nucleotide sequence: TGTGCCAGCAGGATACAGGTCCGGGCGGAGACCCAGTACTTC. Using reference TRBV2 and TRBJ2-5 for the parts outside the CDR3, the full variable domain is EPEVTQTPSHQVTQMGQEVILRCVPISNHLYFYWYRQILGQKVEFLVSFYNNEISEKSEIFDDQFSVERPDGSNFTLKIRSTKLEDSAMYFCASRIQVRAETQYFGPGTRLLVL.

The chain is built from TRBV1 and TRBJ2-7; the table's D call TRBD1 went unverified against the DNA. TRBV1 is marked as a pseudogene. This CDR3 is built from 15 residues. CDR3 residues: CTSSPRDRSPYEQYF. CDR3 DNA sequence: TGCACCAGCAGCCCCCGGGACAGGTCACCCTACGAGCAGTACTTC.

The gene calls are TRBV7-9 and TRBJ2-7; TRBD1 aligns across 8 bases. J was trimmed by 3 bases and V by 5 bases; bases with no gene match: 0. The CDR3 runs 12 residues. CDR1 is SEHNR and CDR2 is FQNEAQ in the germline V gene (reference sequence). The CDR3 bases are TGTGCCAGCAGCGGACAGGGCTACGAGCAGTACTTC. As protein: CASSGQGYEQYF.

This rearrangement joins TRBV4-1 to TRBJ1-3; 7 nucleotides match TRBD1. Germline V lookup: CDR1 MGHRA, CDR2 YSYEKL. The CDR3 runs 17 residues. Germline trimming cut 1 base from V and 1 base from J; bases unmatched to any gene: 7. The CDR3 spells CASSQGGTASSGNTIYF. For the CDR3, the DNA is TGCGCCAGCAGCCAAGGGGGGACAGCCTCTTCTGGAAACACCATATATTTT.

The J gene is TRBJ1-1, the V gene TRBV20-1, with D possibly being TRBD1 (5 bases). The CDR3 sequence is 11 residues long. The germline V and J ends were trimmed by 6 bases and 4 bases, with 9 bases remaining between them. Per the germline V gene, CDR1 is DFQATT and CDR2 is SNEGSKA (reference sequence). For the CDR3, the DNA is TGCAGTGCAGACGACAGCACTGAAGCTTTCTTT. This sequence encodes CSADDSTEAFF.

The V call is TRBV5-1, the J call TRBJ2-1; 15 bases fit TRBD2. The CDR3 runs to 17 residues. The trim removed 3 bases at V and 4 bases at J, leaving 5 bases unmatched. Germline CDR1 is SGHRS and CDR2 is YFSETQ. The CDR3: CASSYGLAGGEYNEQFF. For the CDR3, the DNA is TGCGCCAGCAGCTACGGACTAGCGGGAGGGGAATACAATGAGCAGTTCTTC.

The gene calls are TRBV9 and TRBJ1-2; TRBD1 aligns across 9 bases. This CDR3 spans 14 amino acids. Germline assignment: CDR1 SGDLS and CDR2 YYNGEE. The V segment lost 1 base and the J segment 7 bases; nucleotides outside the gene matches: 5. CDR3 DNA: TGTGCCAGCAGCGTACGGGACAGGGATCGTGGCTACACCTTC. This encodes CASSVRDRDRGYTF.

This chain joins TRBV6-5 and TRBJ1-2; 11 bases are shared with TRBD1. The CDR3 covers 14 residues. Germline CDR1 MNHEY, CDR2 SVGAGI. J was trimmed by 8 bases and V by 5 bases; bases with no gene match: 7. Here the CDR3 DNA reads TGTGCCAGCAGTCCTACGGGACAGGGGGAAGGCTACACCTTC. It specifies CASSPTGQGEGYTF.

The chain has TRBV28 and TRBJ2-2; maybe TRBD1 (5 bases). Germline CDR1 reads MDHEN; CDR2 reads SYDVKM. This CDR3 is 13 amino acids long. Between the trimmed V and J ends, which lost 9 bases and 6 bases, there was a span of 14 bases. In DNA, the CDR3 is TGTGCCAGTCGTGACAGTAATTCCGGGGAGCTGTTTTTT. Translation: CASRDSNSGELFF.

This sequence joins TRBV7-9 and TRBJ2-3; D is ambiguous. Between the trimmed V and J ends, which lost 8 bases and 2 bases, there was a span of 11 bases. The CDR3 spans 13 residues. Germline V lookup: CDR1 SEHNR, CDR2 FQNEAQ (reference sequence). The CDR3 nucleotides are TGTGCCAGCCCCGGTCCTGTCACAGATACGCAGTATTTT. It codes for CASPGPVTDTQYF.

J is TRBJ1-5 and V is TRBV6-1, with no clear D. V lost 2 bases and J lost 7, with 15 bases in between. This CDR3 region has 15 residues. In germline, CDR1 is MNHNS, CDR2 SASEGT. The CDR3 DNA sequence: TGTGCCAGCAGTGAAAAACCCATCAGCGGGCAGCCCCAGCATTTT. This codes for CASSEKPISGQPQHF.

This rearrangement joins TRBV27 to TRBJ2-7; a possible D gene is TRBD2 (5 bases). The germline V and J ends were trimmed by 3 bases and 5 bases, with 8 bases remaining between them. The CDR3 consists of 12 residues. CDR1 is MNHEY and CDR2 is SMNVEV in the germline V gene (reference sequence). The CDR3 region has the DNA TGTGCCAGCAGTTTGTCCGGGAACGAGCAGTACTTC. Its protein product is CASSLSGNEQYF.

V and J are TRBV28 and TRBJ2-1; 11 nucleotides agree with TRBD2. CDR3 length: 15 residues. CDR1 and CDR2 (germline): MDHEN, SYDVKM. Germline trimming cut 6 bases from V and 3 bases from J; bases unmatched to any gene: 4. CDR3 sequence (DNA): TGTGCCAGCAGACCGGGACTAGCGGTCTACAATGAGCAGTTCTTC. Residues: CASRPGLAVYNEQFF.

The chain is built from TRBV9 and TRBJ1-3, with 7 bases lining up with TRBD1. V lost 0 bases, J lost 4 bases, and 4 bases stayed unmatched. This CDR3 contains 15 residues. Per germline, CDR1 SGDLS and CDR2 YYNGEE. The CDR3 DNA follows: TGTGCCAGCAGCGTAGAGGGGGCGCCAGGAAACACCATATATTTT. This encodes CASSVEGAPGNTIYF. Full variable domain (missing parts from reference TRBV9 and TRBJ1-3): DSGVTQTPKHLITATGQRVTLRCSPRSGDLSVYWYQQSLDQGLQFLIQYYNGEERAKGNILERFSAQQFPDLHSELNLSSLELGDSALYFCASSVEGAPGNTIYFGEGSWLTVV.

In this sample, this clone turned up once. The gene calls are TRBV11-3 and TRBJ1-3; D is uncertain. The CDR3 length is 14 residues. Germline CDR1 SGHNT, CDR2 YENEEA. V lost 5 bases, J lost 0 bases, and 8 bases lay in between. CDR3: CASSQQDSGNTIYF. The DNA of the CDR3 is TGTGCCAGCAGCCAGCAGGACTCTGGAAACACCATATATTTT.

Only one count was recorded for this clone. This rearrangement joins TRBV12-3 or TRBV12-4 to TRBJ1-1; D call uncertain. The CDR3 consists of 11 residues. Trimming pared 6 bases from V and 11 bases from J, leaving 13 bases between. The DNA for the CDR3 is TGTGCCAGCAGCCCCACGGGAGTTGCTTTCTTT. Protein: CASSPTGVAFF.

The chain couples TRBV7-9 to TRBJ2-3, with 12 nucleotides matching TRBD2. Germline V lookup: CDR1 SEHNR, CDR2 FQNEAQ (reference sequence). This CDR3 is 17 amino acids long. Trimming took 5 bases from V and 2 from J; bases not matched to a gene: 8. DNA for the CDR3: TGTGCCAGCAGCCGCTTGACTAGCGGGAGATACACAGATACGCAGTATTTT. Protein product: CASSRLTSGRYTDTQYF.

The rearrangement uses TRBV4-1 and TRBJ1-1; 7 nucleotides agree with TRBD1. CDR1 is MGHRA and CDR2 is YSYEKL in the germline V gene. The CDR3 runs to 14 residues. J lost 8 bases, V lost 4 bases, and 10 bases had no gene match. The CDR3 bases are TGCGCCAGCAGCCTAACGAGGGACAGCTTAGAAGCTTTCTTT. As protein: CASSLTRDSLEAFF.

This clone came up a few times. The rearrangement links TRBV9 to TRBJ2-5; D gene ambiguous. Germline V CDR1 and CDR2: SGDLS, YYNGEE. This CDR3 has 14 amino acids. V lost 0 bases to trimming and J lost 1 base, with 7 bases between them. CDR3 nucleotide sequence: TGTGCCAGCAGCGTAGCAACAACCCAAGAGACCCAGTACTTC. Translated: CASSVATTQETQYF.

This chain links TRBV11-2 with TRBJ1-5; D perhaps matches TRBD1 (5 bases). Germline-derived CDR1 and CDR2 are SGHAT and FQNNGV. The V end was cut by 5 bases, the J end by 0 bases, with 11 bases between. The CDR3 length is 15 residues. For the CDR3, the DNA is TGTGCCAGCAGCCCGGGGGGTTATAGCAATCAGCCCCAGCATTTT. Amino acid sequence: CASSPGGYSNQPQHF.

The chain employs TRBV3-1 (or the pseudogene TRBV3-2) and TRBJ1-2; 7 bases line up with TRBD1. This CDR3 has 15 residues. Trimming at V came to 4 bases and at J to 5 bases, leaving 10 bases not matched to a gene. Germline loops: CDR1 LGHDT, CDR2 YNNKEL (reference sequence). The chain's CDR3 is CASSPGTAGGYGYTF. The CDR3 DNA reads as TGTGCCAGCAGCCCCGGGACAGCCGGTGGGTATGGCTACACCTTC.

The CDR3 DNA is TGTGCCAGCAGCGCGAGATCAGATACGCAGTATTTT. This sequence encodes CASSARSDTQYF. The genes are TRBV5-5 and TRBJ2-3; D is undetermined. V was shortened by 4 bases and J by 4 bases, with 7 bases between the two germline ends. The CDR3 consists of 12 residues. Germline-derived CDR1 and CDR2 are SGHKS and YYEKEE (reference sequence).

The chain combines TRBV12-1 with TRBJ1-1; the D call in the table, TRBD1, was not verified against the DNA. TRBV12-1 is reported as a pseudogene. The CDR3 consists of 14 residues. DNA for the CDR3: TGTGCCAGCAGCTTTGTACAGACGAACACTGAAGCTTTCTTT. This encodes CASSFVQTNTEAFF.

This chain uses TRBV7-3 with TRBJ2-1, with 13 bases that match TRBD2. The germline V gene encodes CDR1 SGHTA and CDR2 FQGTGA. This CDR3 region has 15 residues. V was pared by 6 bases and J by 7 bases, with 6 bases of the junction left unmatched. As DNA, the CDR3 is TGTGCCAGCAGTCTACTAGCGGGAGGGCCAAATGAGCAGTTCTTC. Translated, it gives CASSLLAGGPNEQFF.

This clone was observed a single time. The rearrangement joins TRBV6-6 to TRBJ1-2; possibly TRBD1 for D (5 bases). The CDR3 contains 15 residues. Between the trimmed V and J ends, which lost 6 bases and 0 bases, there was a span of 14 bases. Germline-derived CDR1 and CDR2 are MNHNY and SVGAGI (reference sequence). The CDR3 bases are TGTGCCAGCAGAGATGGAGGGACCCCTAACTATGGCTACACCTTC. It encodes CASRDGGTPNYGYTF.

The genes are TRBV7-2 and TRBJ2-5; 7 bases agree with TRBD1. V was clipped by 5 bases and J by 4 bases; unmatched bases: 4. In germline, CDR1 is SGHTA, CDR2 FQGNSA. This CDR3 contains 13 residues. In nucleotides, the CDR3 is TGTGCCAGCAGCGCAACAGGGGTAGAGACCCAGTACTTC. Translation: CASSATGVETQYF. Based on the CDR3 plus reference TRBV7-2 and TRBJ2-5, the full variable domain is GAGVSQSPSNKVTEKGKDVELRCDPISGHTALYWYRQSLGQGLEFLIYFQGNSAPDKSGLPSDRFSAERTGGSVSTLTIQRTQQEDSAVYLCASSATGVETQYFGPGTRLLVL.

This sequence joins TRBV7-6 and TRBJ1-5, with 10 positions matching TRBD1. Unmatched junction bases numbered 18, after V lost 1 base and J lost 0 bases. The CDR3 is 22 amino acids. Germline V gene sequence: CDR1 SGHVS, CDR2 FNYEAQ. CDR3 protein: CASSLVAPKPGQGPNSNQPQHF. The CDR3 DNA sequence: TGTGCCAGCAGCTTAGTGGCGCCTAAACCGGGACAGGGGCCAAATAGCAATCAGCCCCAGCATTTT. Based on the CDR3 plus reference TRBV7-6 and TRBJ1-5, the full variable domain is GAGVSQSPRYKVTKRGQDVALRCDPISGHVSLYWYRQALGQGPEFLTYFNYEAQQDKSGLPNDRFSAERPEGSISTLTIQRTEQRDSAMYRCASSLVAPKPGQGPNSNQPQHFGDGTRLSIL.

The rearrangement uses TRBV19 and TRBJ2-1; 9 bases fit TRBD2. The germline CDR1 and CDR2 sequences are LNHDA and SQIVND (reference sequence). This CDR3 is built from 17 residues. Trimming took 2 bases from V and 7 from J; bases not matched to a gene: 12. The CDR3 nucleotides are TGTGCCAGTAGTATAAATAGCGGGAGTGCCACAGTGAATGAGCAGTTCTTC. Its protein product is CASSINSGSATVNEQFF.

This sequence joins TRBV28 and TRBJ1-1; D is possibly TRBD1 (5 bases). The ends were cut back, 5 bases at V and 10 bases at J, with 23 bases in the middle. The CDR3 spans 15 residues. The germline V gene has CDR1 MDHEN and CDR2 SYDVKM. This chain's CDR3 is CASSQIGREVLGAFF. As DNA, the CDR3 is TGTGCCAGCAGTCAAATAGGCAGGGAGGTACTCGGAGCTTTCTTT.

The chain has TRBV29-1 and TRBJ1-4; the D is unclear. There are 12 residues in the CDR3. V lost 4 bases and J lost 5, with 8 bases in between. CDR1 is SQVTM and CDR2 is ANQGSEA in the germline V gene. CDR3 DNA: TGCAGCGTTGGAGCGAGCAATGAAAAACTGTTTTTT. Translating gives CSVGASNEKLFF.

This clone was seen once. The J gene is TRBJ1-1, the V gene TRBV18; maybe TRBD1 (6 bases). The V end was cut by 1 base, the J end by 0 bases, with 9 bases between. This CDR3 has 15 residues. The germline V gene encodes CDR1 KGHSH and CDR2 LQKENI. The CDR3 sequence is CASSPRQELNTEAFF. For the CDR3, the DNA is TGTGCCAGCTCACCACGACAGGAGTTGAACACTGAAGCTTTCTTT. The whole variable domain, filled in from reference TRBV18 and TRBJ1-1, reads NAGVMQNPRHLVRRRGQEARLRCSPMKGHSHVYWYRQLPEEGLKFMVYLQKENIIDESGMPKERFSAEFPKEGPSILRIQQVVRGDSAAYFCASSPRQELNTEAFFGQGTRLTVV.